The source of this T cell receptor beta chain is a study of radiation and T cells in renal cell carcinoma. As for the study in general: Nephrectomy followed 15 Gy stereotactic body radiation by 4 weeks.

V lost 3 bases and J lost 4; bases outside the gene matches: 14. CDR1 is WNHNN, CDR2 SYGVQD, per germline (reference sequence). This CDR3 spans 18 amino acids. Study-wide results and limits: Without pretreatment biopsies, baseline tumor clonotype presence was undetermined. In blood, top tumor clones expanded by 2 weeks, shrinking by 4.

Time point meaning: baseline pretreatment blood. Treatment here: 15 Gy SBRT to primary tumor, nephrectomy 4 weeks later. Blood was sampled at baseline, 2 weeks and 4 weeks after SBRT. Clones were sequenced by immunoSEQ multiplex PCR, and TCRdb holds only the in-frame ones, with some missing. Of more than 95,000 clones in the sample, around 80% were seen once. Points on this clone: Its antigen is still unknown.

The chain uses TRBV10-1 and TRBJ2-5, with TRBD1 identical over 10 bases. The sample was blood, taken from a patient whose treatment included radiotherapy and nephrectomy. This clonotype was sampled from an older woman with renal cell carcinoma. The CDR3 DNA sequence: TGCGCCAGCAGTGAAAAAAAGGGACAGGGGTCTTTCCCAGAGACCCAGTACTTC. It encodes CASSEKKGQGSFPETQYF.